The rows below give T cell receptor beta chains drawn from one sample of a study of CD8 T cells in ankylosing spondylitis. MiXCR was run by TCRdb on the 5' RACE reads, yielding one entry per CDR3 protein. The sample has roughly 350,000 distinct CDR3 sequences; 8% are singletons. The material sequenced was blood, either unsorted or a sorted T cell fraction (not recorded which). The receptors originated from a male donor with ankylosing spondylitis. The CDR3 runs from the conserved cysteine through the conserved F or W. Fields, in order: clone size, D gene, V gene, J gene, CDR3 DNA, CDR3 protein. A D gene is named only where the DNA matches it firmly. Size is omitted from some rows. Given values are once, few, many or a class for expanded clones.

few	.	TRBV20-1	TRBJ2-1	TGCAGTGCTAGTGCACAAGATGAGCAGTTCTTC	CSASAQDEQFF
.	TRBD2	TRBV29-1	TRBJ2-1	TGCAGCGTAGATTCAGCGGGAGGGCCTAATGAGCAGTTCTTC	CSVDSAGGPNEQFF
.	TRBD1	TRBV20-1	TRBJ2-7	TGCAGTGCTAGAGGTCCGGGACAGGGCCTCTACGAGCAGTACTTC	CSARGPGQGLYEQYF
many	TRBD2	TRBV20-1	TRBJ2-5	TGCAGTGCTAGGGACTTCGCGGGGGTAGGGACCCAGTACTTC	CSARDFAGVGTQYF
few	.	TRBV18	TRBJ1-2	TGTGCCAGCTCACAAGGACAGAACAATGGCTACACCTTC	CASSQGQNNGYTF
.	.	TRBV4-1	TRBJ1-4	TGCGCCAGCAGCACCCGGGACCGCGGCCCTGATAAACTGTTTTTT	CASSTRDRGPDKLFF
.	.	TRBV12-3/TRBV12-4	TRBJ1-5	TGTGCCAGCAGTTTAGGGGGGAACACCAATCAGCCCCAGCATTTT	CASSLGGNTNQPQHF
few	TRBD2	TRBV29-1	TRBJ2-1	TGCAGCGGGATTGGGTTAGCGGGAGAACGGAGGTCCTACAATGAGCAGTTCTTC	CSGIGLAGERRSYNEQFF
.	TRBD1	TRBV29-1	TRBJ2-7	TGCAGCGTTGACTCACGAGGACAGGCCCACGAGCAGTACTTC	CSVDSRGQAHEQYF
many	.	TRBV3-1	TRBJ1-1	TGTGCCAGCAGCCTCTTTCAAGGAAACACTGAAGCTTTCTTT	CASSLFQGNTEAFF
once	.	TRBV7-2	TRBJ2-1	TGTGCCAGCAGTCGAAAGGGCAATGAGCAGTTCTTC	CASSRKGNEQFF
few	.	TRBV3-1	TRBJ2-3	TGTGCCAGCAGCCCTTGGAGGGATAGCACAGATACGCAGTATTTT	CASSPWRDSTDTQYF
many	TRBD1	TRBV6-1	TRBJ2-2	TGTGCCAGCAGGGCGGACAGGGAGACCGGGGAGCTGTTTTTT	CASRADRETGELFF
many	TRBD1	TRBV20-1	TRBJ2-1	TGCAGTGCTGGCGGACAGGTCCAGTGGTACAATGAGCAGTTCTTC	CSAGGQVQWYNEQFF
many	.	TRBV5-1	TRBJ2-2	TGCGCCAGCAGCGCCGGGGGACAGGAGCTGTTTTTT	CASSAGGQELFF
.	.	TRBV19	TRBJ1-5	TGTGCCAGTAGTATCGACAATTTTAGCAATCAGCCCCAGCATTTT	CASSIDNFSNQPQHF
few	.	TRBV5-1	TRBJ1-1	TGCGCCAGCAGCTTCTGGTCCGTTTGGGGTACACGTAAAGCTTTCTTT	CASSFWSVWGTRKAFF
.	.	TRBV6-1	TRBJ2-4	TGTGCCAGCAGTATGGATAGAGCCAAAAACATTCAGTACTTC	CASSMDRAKNIQYF
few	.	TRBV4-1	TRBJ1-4	TGCGCCAGCAGCCAGACAGAAAAACTGTTTTTT	CASSQTEKLFF
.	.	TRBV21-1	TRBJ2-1	TGTGCCAGCAGTAAGAAGCGTAATGAGCAGTTCTTC	CASSKKRNEQFF
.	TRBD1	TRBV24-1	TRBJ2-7	TGTGCCACCAGTGATTTGGGCGGGACAGGGGCCTACGAGCAGTACTTC	CATSDLGGTGAYEQYF
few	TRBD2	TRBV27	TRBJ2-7	TGTGCCAGCAGTCCCCATAGCGGGGTAACCGAGCAGTACTTC	CASSPHSGVTEQYF
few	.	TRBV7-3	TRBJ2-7	TGTGCCAGCAGCTTAATGGGCCAGGGACCATACGAGCAGTACTTC	CASSLMGQGPYEQYF
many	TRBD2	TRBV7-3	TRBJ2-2	TGTGCCAGCAGCTTAAGTAGCGGGCATTACACCGGGGAGCTGTTTTTT	CASSLSSGHYTGELFF
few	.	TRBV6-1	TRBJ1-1	TGTGCCAGCAGGCTTCTTGACGGAAACACTGAAGCTTTCTTT	CASRLLDGNTEAFF
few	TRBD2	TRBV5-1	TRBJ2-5	TGCGCCAGCACTCTAGCGGGAGGGTTGGAGACCCAGTACTTC	CASTLAGGLETQYF
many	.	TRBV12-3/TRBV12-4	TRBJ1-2	TGTGCCAGCAGCCCGACCTGGGACGGGACTAACTATGGCTACACCTTC	CASSPTWDGTNYGYTF
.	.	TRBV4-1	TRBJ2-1	TGCGCCAGCAGCCAAGAATACGGGAGTACCTACAATGAGCAGTTCTTC	CASSQEYGSTYNEQFF
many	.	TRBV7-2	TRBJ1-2	TGTGCCAGCAGCCCATCCCCGACCCCTAGAGGCTACACCTTC	CASSPSPTPRGYTF
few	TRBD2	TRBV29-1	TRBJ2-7	TGCAGCGTTGGGCCTAGCGGTAGGGACGAGCAGTACTTC	CSVGPSGRDEQYF
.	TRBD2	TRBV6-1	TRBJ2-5	TGTGCCAGCAGTCCGCGACTAGCGGGAGACCAAGAGACCCAGTACTTC	CASSPRLAGDQETQYF
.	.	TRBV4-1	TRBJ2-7	TGCGCCAGCAGCCAAGCCACAGGGAGCTCCTACGAGCAGTACTTC	CASSQATGSSYEQYF
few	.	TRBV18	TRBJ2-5	TGTGCCAGCTCACCACTATCGGGCGAGACCCAGTACTTC	CASSPLSGETQYF
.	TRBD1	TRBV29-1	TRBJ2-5	TGCAGCGCTGAGGACAGGGGGCCGAGGGAGACCCAGTACTTC	CSAEDRGPRETQYF
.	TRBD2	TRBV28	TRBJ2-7	TGTGCCAGCACCTTGACAAGGAACAGGTGGTGGGAGGGTGGCTACGAGCAGTACTTC	CASTLTRNRWWEGGYEQYF
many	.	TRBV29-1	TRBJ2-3	TGCAGCGCGGTTCCGGGCACGGGGGCAGATACGCAGTATTTT	CSAVPGTGADTQYF
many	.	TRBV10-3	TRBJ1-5	TGTGCCACCACGACAGGAATTATCAATCAGCCCCAGCATTTT	CATTTGIINQPQHF
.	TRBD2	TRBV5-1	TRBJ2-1	TGCGCCAGCAGCTTGGCCAAAGCGGGGCGTTACAATGAGCAGTTCTTC	CASSLAKAGRYNEQFF
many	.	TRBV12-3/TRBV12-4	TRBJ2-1	TGTGCCAGCAGTTTAAGCGACAATGAGCAGTTCTTC	CASSLSDNEQFF
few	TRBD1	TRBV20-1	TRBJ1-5	TGCAGTGCTAGAGCGGGACAGGGGGCTTCTCAGCCCCAGCATTTT	CSARAGQGASQPQHF
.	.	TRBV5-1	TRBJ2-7	TGCGCCAGCAGCCGCCGGACGGAGTACGAGCAGTACTTC	CASSRRTEYEQYF
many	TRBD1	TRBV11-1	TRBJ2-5	TGTGCCAGCAGCCGGGACAGGGAAGAGACCCAGTACTTC	CASSRDREETQYF
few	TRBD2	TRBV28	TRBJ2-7	TGTGCCAGCAGTCACGGGGGGGGAGATAGCGGGAGACACGAGCAGTACTTC	CASSHGGGDSGRHEQYF
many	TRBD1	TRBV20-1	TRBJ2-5	TGCAGTGCTAGCAAGACAGGGACAAAAGGAGAGACCCAGTACTTC	CSASKTGTKGETQYF
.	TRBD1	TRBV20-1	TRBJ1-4	TGCAGTGCCCGGGACAGAAGAGGTACTTCGGTTGAAAAACTGTTTTTT	CSARDRRGTSVEKLFF
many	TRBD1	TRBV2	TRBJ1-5	TGTGCCAGCAGGACAGGGGGACCCCAGCATTTT	CASRTGGPQHF
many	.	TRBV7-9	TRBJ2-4	TGTGCCAGCAGCCCCGGTACAGGGTCAAACATTCAGTACTTC	CASSPGTGSNIQYF
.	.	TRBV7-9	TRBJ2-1	TGTGCCAGCAGCTTAGAACCTACCTACAACAACAATGAGCAGTTCTTC	CASSLEPTYNNNEQFF
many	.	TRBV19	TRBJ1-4	TGTGCCAGTCGAATCCAGGGCGGAAATGAAAAACTGTTTTTT	CASRIQGGNEKLFF
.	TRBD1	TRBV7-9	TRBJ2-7	TGTGCCAGCAGCCTGGACAGGTATTCCTACGAGCAGTACTTC	CASSLDRYSYEQYF
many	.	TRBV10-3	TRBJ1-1	TGTGCCATCAGAAAGGACACGAGGGCTTTCTTT	CAIRKDTRAFF